This is a list of T cell receptor beta chains from one sample in a study of T cell clusters in autoimmune cytopenias. Using the multiplex PCR reads, TCRdb records one entry per CDR3 protein without DNA. The data include several thousand distinct CDR3 sequences; the top ten clones carry around 5.2%. The data were also submitted as part of a second study, on T cell repertoires in aging, cancer and after chemotherapy.

The source material was peripheral blood. The receptors come from a human donor in good health. Each CDR3 is given with its conserved first and last residue. Fields, in order: V gene, clone size, J gene, CDR3 protein. Only some rows state a clone size, as once, few, many or a class for expanded clones.

TRBV6-2/TRBV6-3	NA	TRBJ2-1	CASSLLAGGVPEQFF
TRBV27	medium-sized	TRBJ2-3	CASSSTSGGAYTQYF
TRBV5-6	NA	TRBJ1-4	CASSLGGRGFNEKLFF
TRBV7-6	NA	TRBJ2-7	CASSASGGLSSYEQYF
TRBV6-5	medium-sized	TRBJ2-7	CASSKKPGQGQGEQYF
TRBV19	NA	TRBJ1-3	CASSPPTRNTIYF
TRBV27	medium-sized	TRBJ2-5	CASSSNVRDRVRETQYF
TRBV30	medium-sized	TRBJ2-1	CAWSWAGNSNEQFF
TRBV19	medium-sized	TRBJ1-6	CASSLVGGDSPLHF
TRBV28	NA	TRBJ1-2	CASSGGAGVGNYGYTF
TRBV30	NA	TRBJ1-5	CAWSADNSNQPQHF
TRBV7-2	NA	TRBJ2-1	CASSLNSPYNEQFF
TRBV7-2	NA	TRBJ2-7	CASSLASAPYNEQYF
TRBV6-5	medium-sized	TRBJ2-3	CASSELGETQYF
TRBV7-2	medium-sized	TRBJ1-2	CASSLPGGFDGYTF
TRBV6-1	large	TRBJ2-7	CASSEAVGSSYEQYF
TRBV27	medium-sized	TRBJ2-1	CASSLSLGRGYNEQFF
TRBV24-1	NA	TRBJ2-5	CATSDPFGGGETQYF
TRBV7-9	NA	TRBJ1-4	CASSLGEHGEKLFF
TRBV27	NA	TRBJ1-3	CASSLSFGGNTIYF
TRBV20-1	NA	TRBJ1-5	CSAKGGGRNQPQHF
TRBV10-3	NA	TRBJ2-1	CAIRDAGGLGEQFF
TRBV6-5	medium-sized	TRBJ2-1	CASRGLANNEQFF
TRBV5-1	NA	TRBJ2-3	CASSLPGRRTDTQYF
TRBV28	NA	TRBJ1-2	CASSPGQGTSGYTF
TRBV27	medium-sized	TRBJ1-2	CASSPTGGYGYTF
TRBV4-3	NA	TRBJ2-5	CASSQDLGLAGMETQYF
TRBV7-9	NA	TRBJ1-2	CASSLGPGFGYGYTF
TRBV18	NA	TRBJ2-7	CASSSYDSYEQYF
TRBV30	medium-sized	TRBJ2-7	CAWTASGRYEQYF
TRBV11-2	NA	TRBJ2-3	CASSSPTGVTDTQYF
TRBV27	medium-sized	TRBJ2-3	CASSRNRRTDTQYF
TRBV27	medium-sized	TRBJ2-5	CASSSRLAGGRRQETQYF
TRBV13	medium-sized	TRBJ2-5	CASGRRGETQYF
TRBV27	NA	TRBJ2-7	CASSLQGGAYEQYF
TRBV11-1	NA	TRBJ2-1	CASSLDTRGGEQFF
TRBV28	NA	TRBJ1-4	CASSSRGPDEKLFF
TRBV19	medium-sized	TRBJ2-7	CASSPRTGASYEQYF
TRBV6-5	medium-sized	TRBJ2-1	CASSPDRGYNEQFF
TRBV20-1	NA	TRBJ1-1	CSARGGAANTEAFF
TRBV12-3/TRBV12-4	medium-sized	TRBJ1-2	CASSLMASPLKGYTF
TRBV6-1	medium-sized	TRBJ2-5	CASSEVNPVTQYF
TRBV6-5	NA	TRBJ1-6	CASTPDRSSYNSPLHF
TRBV5-1	NA	TRBJ1-4	CASSFISGQDEKLFF
TRBV5-6	NA	TRBJ1-4	CASTLGPGKEKLFF
TRBV19	medium-sized	TRBJ1-2	CASFRTPGEGYTF
TRBV6-2/TRBV6-3	NA	TRBJ1-5	CASSTAGAQPQHF
TRBV5-6	NA	TRBJ2-5	CASSPGLVPSAETQYF
TRBV10-3	NA	TRBJ2-3	CAISEEGRPDTQYF
TRBV11-1	NA	TRBJ1-4	CASSPGQREKLFF
TRBV6-1	medium-sized	TRBJ1-1	CASRQGFDTEAFF
TRBV6-5	medium-sized	TRBJ1-4	CASSPTGAMREKLFF
TRBV12-3/TRBV12-4	medium-sized	TRBJ2-5	CASSLSPLETQYF
TRBV19	medium-sized	TRBJ2-5	CASSSTASGMETQYF